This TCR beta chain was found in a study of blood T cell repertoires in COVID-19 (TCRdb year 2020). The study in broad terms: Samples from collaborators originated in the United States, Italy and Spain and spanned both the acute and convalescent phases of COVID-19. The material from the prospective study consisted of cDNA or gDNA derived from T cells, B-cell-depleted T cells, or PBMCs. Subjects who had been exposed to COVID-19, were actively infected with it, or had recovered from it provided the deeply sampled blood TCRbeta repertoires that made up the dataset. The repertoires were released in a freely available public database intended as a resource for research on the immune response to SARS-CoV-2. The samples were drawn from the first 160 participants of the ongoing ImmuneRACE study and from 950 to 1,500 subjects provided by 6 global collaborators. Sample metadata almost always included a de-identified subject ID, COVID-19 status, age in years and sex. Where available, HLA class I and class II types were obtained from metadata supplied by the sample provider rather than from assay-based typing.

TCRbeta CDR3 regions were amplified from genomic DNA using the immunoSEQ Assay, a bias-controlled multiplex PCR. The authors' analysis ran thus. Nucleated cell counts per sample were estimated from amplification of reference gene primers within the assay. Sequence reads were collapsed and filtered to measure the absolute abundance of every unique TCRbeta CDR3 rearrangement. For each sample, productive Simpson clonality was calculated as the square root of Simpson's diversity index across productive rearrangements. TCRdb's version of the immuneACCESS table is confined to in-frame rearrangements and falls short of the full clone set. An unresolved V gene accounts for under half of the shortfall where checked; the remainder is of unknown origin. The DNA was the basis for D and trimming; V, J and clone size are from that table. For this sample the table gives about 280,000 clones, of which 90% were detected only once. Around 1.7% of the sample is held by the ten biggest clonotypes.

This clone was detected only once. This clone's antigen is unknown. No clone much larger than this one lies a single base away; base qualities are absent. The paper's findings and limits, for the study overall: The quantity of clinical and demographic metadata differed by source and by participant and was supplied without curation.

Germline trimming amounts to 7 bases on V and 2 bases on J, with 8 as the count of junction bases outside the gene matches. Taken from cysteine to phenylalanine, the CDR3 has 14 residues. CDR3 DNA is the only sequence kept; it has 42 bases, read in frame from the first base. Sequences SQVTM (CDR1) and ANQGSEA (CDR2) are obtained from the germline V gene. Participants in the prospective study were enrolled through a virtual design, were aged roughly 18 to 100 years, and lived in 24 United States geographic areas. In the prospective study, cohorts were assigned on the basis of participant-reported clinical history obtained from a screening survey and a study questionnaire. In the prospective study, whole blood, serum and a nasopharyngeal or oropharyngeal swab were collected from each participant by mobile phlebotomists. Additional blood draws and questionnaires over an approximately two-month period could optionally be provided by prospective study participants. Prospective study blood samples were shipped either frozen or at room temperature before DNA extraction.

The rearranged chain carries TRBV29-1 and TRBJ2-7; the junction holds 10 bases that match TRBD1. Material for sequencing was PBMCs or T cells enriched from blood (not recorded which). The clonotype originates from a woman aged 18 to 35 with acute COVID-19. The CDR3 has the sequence CSALRDRGPYEQYF. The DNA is TGCAGCGCACTCCGGGACAGGGGCCCCTACGAGCAGTACTTC.